This T cell receptor beta chain comes out of a study of blood T cell repertoires in COVID-19. Study context: Samples representing acute and convalescent COVID-19 were sourced from the United States, Italy and Spain. PBMCs, B-cell-depleted T cells, or T cells were the source of the cDNA or gDNA that made up the material.

In the authors' workflow: Reference gene primer amplification yielded estimated nucleated cell counts. Profiled with immunoSEQ multiplex PCR; TCRdb holds only in-frame clones, not every one. For V, J and clone size, that table is used; D and trimming come from the DNA. The top ten clones hold around 8% of a sample with about 190,000 clones, about 80% of them seen once. The length of the CDR3 is 14 residues. In germline, CDR1 is MNHEY, CDR2 SMNVEV (reference sequence). The ends were cut back, 5 bases at V and 0 bases at J, with 10 bases in the middle. Seattle participants joined during active infection and were tracked over time.

Material for sequencing was peripheral blood. This TCR was recovered from a woman in her sixties or seventies with COVID-19, enrolled during active disease. The chain couples TRBV27 to TRBJ2-5; tentative D call: TRBD1 (6 bases). This chain's CDR3 is CASSQDRNQETQYF. The CDR3 nucleotides are TGTGCCAGCAGTCAAGACAGGAACCAAGAGACCCAGTACTTC.